The entry below gives a single TCR beta chain sequence along with its context. The germline CDR1 and CDR2 sequences are SGHTA and FQGNSA. V lost 5 bases and J lost 7, with 9 bases in between. The CDR3 loop spans 11 amino acids. The sample comes from a study of blood T cell repertoires in COVID-19. Original methodology: Amplification with reference gene primers provided the estimates of nucleated cell counts. Libraries were prepared by immunoSEQ multiplex PCR; TCRdb keeps only in-frame clonotypes and omits some of them. V and J calls and clone size are as listed in that table; D and trimming were resolved from the DNA. The table includes 200,000 to 300,000 clones, approximately 89% detected once.

Sequencing was performed on peripheral blood. This TCR came from a middle-aged man who had recovered from COVID-19. The J gene is TRBJ2-7, the V gene TRBV7-2; D call uncertain. The chain's CDR3 is CASSAWQEQYF. Here the CDR3 DNA reads TGTGCCAGCAGCGCATGGCAGGAGCAGTACTTC.